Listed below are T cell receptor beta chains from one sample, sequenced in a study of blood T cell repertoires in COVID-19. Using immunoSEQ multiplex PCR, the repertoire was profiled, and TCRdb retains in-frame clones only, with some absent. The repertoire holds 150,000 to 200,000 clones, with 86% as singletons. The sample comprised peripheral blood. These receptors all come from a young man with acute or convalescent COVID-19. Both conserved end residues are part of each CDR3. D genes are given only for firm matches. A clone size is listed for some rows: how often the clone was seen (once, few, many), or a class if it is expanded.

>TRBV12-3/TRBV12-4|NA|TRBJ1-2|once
TGTGCCAGCGCCCTTCGGGGATCTGGTGGCTACACCTTC
CASALRGSGGYTF
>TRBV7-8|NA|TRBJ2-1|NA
TGTGCCAGCGGGTACAGGGCCTACAATGAGCAGTTCTTC
CASGYRAYNEQFF
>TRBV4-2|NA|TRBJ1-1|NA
TGTGCCAGCAGCCAAAATACAGGGAAGACTGAAGCTTTCTTT
CASSQNTGKTEAFF
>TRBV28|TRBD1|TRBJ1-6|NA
TGTGCCAGCAGTGTAATAAGAGGGGGCTTCCCGAATCAAATCAATTCACCCCTCCACTTT
CASSVIRGGFPNQINSPLHF
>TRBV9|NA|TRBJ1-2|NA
TGTGCCAGCAGCGTAGACCGGGCTAACTATGGCTACACCTTC
CASSVDRANYGYTF
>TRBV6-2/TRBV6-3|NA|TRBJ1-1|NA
TGTGCCAGCAGTTACTCAGCGCTTGAGGGAACTGAAGCTTTCTTT
CASSYSALEGTEAFF
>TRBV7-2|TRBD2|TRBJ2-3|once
TGTGCCAGCACTGAGAGACCGGGACTAAACACAGATACGCAGTATTTT
CASTERPGLNTDTQYF
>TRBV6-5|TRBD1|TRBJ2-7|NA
TGTGCCAGCACTTGGGGCGGGACAGGGACCTACGAGCAGTACTTC
CASTWGGTGTYEQYF
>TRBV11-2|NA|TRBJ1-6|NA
TGTGCCAGCAGCTTAGAGAGGCAGGGTGGTAATTCACCCCTCCACTTT
CASSLERQGGNSPLHF
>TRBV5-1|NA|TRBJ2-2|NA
TGCGCCAGCAGCTTGGCCGGTCCGACCGGGGAGCTGTTTTTT
CASSLAGPTGELFF
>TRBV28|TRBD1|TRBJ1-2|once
TGTGCCAGCGGGACAGGGGCCTATGGCTACACCTTC
CASGTGAYGYTF
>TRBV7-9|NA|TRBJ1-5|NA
TGTGCCAGCAGCTTAGCGAAGGGGCAGAGCAATCAGCCCCAGCATTTT
CASSLAKGQSNQPQHF
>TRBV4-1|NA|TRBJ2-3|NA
TGCGCCAGCAGCCCTGCGACTAGTTTAGATACGCAGTATTTT
CASSPATSLDTQYF
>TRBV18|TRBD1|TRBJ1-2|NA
TGTGCCAGCTCACCAGAGACAGGGCAGAACTATGGCTACACCTTC
CASSPETGQNYGYTF
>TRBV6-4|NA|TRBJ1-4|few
TGTGCCAGCAGTGACTCGGAGCGCCTTTGGGAAAAACTGTTTTTT
CASSDSERLWEKLFF
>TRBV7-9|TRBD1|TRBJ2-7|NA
TGTGCCAGCAGCTCCGGGACAGGGGTTAGCGAGCAGTACTTC
CASSSGTGVSEQYF
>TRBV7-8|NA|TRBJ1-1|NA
TGTGCCAGCAGCTTAGCGCTAACGGGGAGTGATGAAGCTTTCTTT
CASSLALTGSDEAFF
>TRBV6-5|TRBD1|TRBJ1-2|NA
TGTGCCAGCAGTTTTCAGGGGGCGCGGAGCTATGGCTACACCTTC
CASSFQGARSYGYTF
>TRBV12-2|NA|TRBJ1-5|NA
TGTGCAAGTCGCGTAGGAGGACAGGGGCGCGATCAGCCCCAGCATTTT
CASRVGGQGRDQPQHF
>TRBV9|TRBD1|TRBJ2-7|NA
TGTGCCAGCAGCGCCGGGACAGGCAACTCCTACGAGCAGTACTTC
CASSAGTGNSYEQYF
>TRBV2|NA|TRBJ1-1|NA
TGTGCCAGCATTGCGGGTTCCCTGGGCACTGAAGCTTTCTTT
CASIAGSLGTEAFF
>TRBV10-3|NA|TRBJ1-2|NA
TGTGCCATCAGTGAGTCGGCAGGGAGGGGAAGTAACTATGGCTACACCTTC
CAISESAGRGSNYGYTF
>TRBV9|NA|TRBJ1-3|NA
TGTGCCAGCAGCAACCACAGGGAGAACACCATATATTTT
CASSNHRENTIYF
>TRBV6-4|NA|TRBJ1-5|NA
TGTGCCAGCAGCCAACAGGCAGGGGATAATCAGCCCCAGCATTTT
CASSQQAGDNQPQHF
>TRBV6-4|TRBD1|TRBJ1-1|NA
TGTGCCAGATCAGGGACAGGGGGCCGAACTGAAGCTTTCTTT
CARSGTGGRTEAFF
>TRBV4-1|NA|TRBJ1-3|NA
TGCGCCAGCAGCCAACCAAGCAGGGATGCTGGAAACACCATATATTTT
CASSQPSRDAGNTIYF
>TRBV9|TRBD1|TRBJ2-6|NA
TGTGCCAGCAGCGCCGGACAGGGGGGATCCGAAGGCTCTGGGGCCAACGTCCTGACTTTC
CASSAGQGGSEGSGANVLTF
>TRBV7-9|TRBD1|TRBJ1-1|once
TGTGCCAGCAGCTTGGGGACAGGCAAACCGAACGCTGAAGCTTTCTTT
CASSLGTGKPNAEAFF
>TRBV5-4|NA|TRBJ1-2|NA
TGTGCCAGCAGCTTGCGGGTTAACTATGGCTACACCTTC
CASSLRVNYGYTF
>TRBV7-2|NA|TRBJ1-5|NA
TGTGCCAGCAGCTTCAGACAATATAATCAGCCCCAGCATTTT
CASSFRQYNQPQHF
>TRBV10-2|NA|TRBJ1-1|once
TGCGCCAGCAGGGCAGGTGGTATGAACACTGAAGCTTTCTTT
CASRAGGMNTEAFF
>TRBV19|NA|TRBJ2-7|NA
TGTGCCAGTAGTTTCCGGGACATAACCTACGAGCAGTACTTC
CASSFRDITYEQYF
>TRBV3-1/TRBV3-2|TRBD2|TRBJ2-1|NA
TGTGCCAGCAGCCGCTCCGGGACTACCTACAATGAGCAGTTCTTC
CASSRSGTTYNEQFF
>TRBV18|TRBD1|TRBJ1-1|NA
TGTGCCAGCTCACCACAGGGGGCAATGAACACTGAAGCTTTCTTT
CASSPQGAMNTEAFF
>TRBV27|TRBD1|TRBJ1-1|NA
TGTGCCAGCAGTACCTGGACAGGGTCCATGAACACTGAAGCTTTCTTT
CASSTWTGSMNTEAFF
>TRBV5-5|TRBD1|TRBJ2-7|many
TGTGCCAGCAGCCCTTATCTGGGGACAGGGACCTACGAGCAGTACTTC
CASSPYLGTGTYEQYF
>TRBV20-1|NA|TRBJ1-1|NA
TGCAGTGCTCACAGGGTATCTGAAGCTTTCTTT
CSAHRVSEAFF
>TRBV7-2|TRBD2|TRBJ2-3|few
TGTGCCAGCAGCTTAGTGCGGCAGCGGGGGGGGACAGATACGCAGTATTTT
CASSLVRQRGGTDTQYF
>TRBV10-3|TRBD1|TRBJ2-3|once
TGTGCCATCAGGGGGGGACAGGTAGCTAGCACAGATACGCAGTATTTT
CAIRGGQVASTDTQYF
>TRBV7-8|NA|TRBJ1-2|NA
TGTGCCAGCAGCCCCCCTGGAGTTAACTATGGCTACACCTTC
CASSPPGVNYGYTF
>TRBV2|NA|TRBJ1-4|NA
TGTGCCAGCAAACTGGAGGCCTCAACTAATGAAAAACTGTTTTTT
CASKLEASTNEKLFF